The next 25 T cell receptor beta chains were all read from a single sample in a study of CD8 T cell repertoires and HIV-1 epitope variants. No antigen has been assigned to these receptors. Assay: immunoSEQ multiplex PCR; the TCRdb copy retains only in-frame clones and omits some. In the table there are thousands of clones, about 68% of which are singletons. Sequenced: cultured CD8+ T cells derived from PBMCs. The receptors were gathered from a male donor with HIV.

The rearrangement uses TRBV7-2 and TRBJ2-7; D is tentatively TRBD1 or TRBD2 (5 bases each). This CDR3 region has 14 residues. V lost 4 bases and J lost 2, with 12 bases in between. The germline CDR1 and CDR2 sequences are SGHTA and FQGNSA. The CDR3 nucleotides are TGTGCCAGCAGCTACCTTGGGACGGCCTACGAGCAGTACTTC. Its translation: CASSYLGTAYEQYF.

The genes are TRBV11-2 and TRBJ2-2, with D maybe TRBD1 (6 bases). Trimming stripped 4 bases from V and 4 bases from J, with 13 bases between. Germline CDR1 is SGHAT and CDR2 is FQNNGV. CDR3 size: 15 residues. The CDR3 reads CASSYLTGPTGELFF. The CDR3 DNA sequence: TGTGCCAGCAGCTACCTGACAGGCCCCACCGGGGAGCTGTTTTTT.

The chain combines TRBV27 with TRBJ2-1; D gene ambiguous. The V gene's germline CDR1 is MNHEY and CDR2 SMNVEV (reference sequence). The CDR3 extends over 15 amino acids. The V end lost 3 bases, the J end lost 3 bases, and 12 bases lay between the germline ends. The CDR3 sequence is CASSLSLRSYNEQFF. The DNA of the CDR3 is TGTGCCAGCAGTTTGAGTCTTCGGAGCTACAATGAGCAGTTCTTC.

V gene TRBV6-5 combines with J gene TRBJ2-7; 10 nucleotides agree with TRBD2. This CDR3 region has 15 residues. V dropped 2 bases and J dropped 4; count of bases not matched to a gene: 5. CDR1 is MNHEY, CDR2 SVGAGI, per germline. CDR3: CASSYGLAGVYEQYF. In DNA, the CDR3 is TGTGCCAGCAGTTACGGGCTAGCGGGAGTATACGAGCAGTACTTC.

The table lists this clone with a few counts. The chain's CDR3 is CASSSGGSPYEQYF. The CDR3 DNA reads as TGTGCCAGCAGCTCGGGAGGGAGTCCCTACGAGCAGTACTTC. V gene TRBV27 combines with J gene TRBJ2-7; 8 nucleotides align to TRBD2. V shed 6 bases and J 2 bases; nucleotides not matched to a gene: 6. CDR1 MNHEY and CDR2 SMNVEV come from the germline V gene (reference sequence). There are 14 residues in the CDR3.

This sequence joins TRBV6-5 and TRBJ2-7; 9 bases align to TRBD2. This CDR3 spans 13 amino acids. Germline lookup yields CDR1 MNHEY and CDR2 SVGAGI. V shed 3 bases and J 4 bases; nucleotides not matched to a gene: 1. CDR3 region: CASSYAGGYEQYF. CDR3 bases: TGTGCCAGCAGTTATGCGGGAGGGTACGAGCAGTACTTC.

CDR3 amino acids: CASSASGGSGTEAFF. The CDR3 nucleotides read TGTGCCAGCAGCGCGTCAGGGGGCTCGGGGACTGAAGCTTTCTTT. The chain uses TRBV9 and TRBJ1-1; 8 bases are a match to TRBD1. The trim removed 3 bases at V and 5 bases at J, leaving 9 bases unmatched. There are 15 residues in the CDR3. The V gene's germline CDR1 is SGDLS and CDR2 YYNGEE.

This clone counts as hyperexpanded (1% or more). V is TRBV4-3 and J is TRBJ2-7; possibly TRBD2 for D (6 bases). Germline lookup yields CDR1 LGHNA and CDR2 YSLEER. Trimming removed 0 bases at V and 0 bases at J, with 21 bases between. This CDR3 has 19 amino acids. CDR3 nucleotides: TGCGCCAGCAGCCAAGAGCCGGGAGCGGGCGCCCTGAGCTCCTACGAGCAGTACTTC. The encoded protein is CASSQEPGAGALSSYEQYF.

This chain connects TRBV7-9 to TRBJ2-5; D is tentatively TRBD1 or TRBD2 (5 bases each). V lost 6 bases to trimming and J lost 2 bases, with 19 bases between them. Germline V gene data show CDR1 as SEHNR and CDR2 as FQNEAQ (reference sequence). This CDR3 spans 16 amino acids. The CDR3 nucleotides read TGTGCCAGCAGTCCTGTCCCGGGACGTAGACAAGAGACCCAGTACTTC. It specifies CASSPVPGRRQETQYF.

The chain links TRBV27 to TRBJ2-7, with D possibly TRBD1 on 5 matching bases. In germline, CDR1 is MNHEY, CDR2 SMNVEV (reference sequence). CDR3 length equals 15 residues. Trimming left V 1 base short and J 0 bases short, with 10 bases between. The CDR3 bases are TGTGCCAGCAGTTTATTGGCAGGGTCCTCCTACGAGCAGTACTTC. This encodes CASSLLAGSSYEQYF.

This clone has just a few counts. V usage is TRBV7-6 and J usage is TRBJ1-2; 9 positions match TRBD1. The CDR3 runs to 13 residues. In germline, CDR1 is SGHVS, CDR2 FNYEAQ. V shed 5 bases and J 6 bases; nucleotides not matched to a gene: 4. The CDR3 DNA reads as TGTGCCAGCAGCGGACAGGGGTGGAATGGCTACACCTTC. It translates to CASSGQGWNGYTF.

This clone has a single count. V is TRBV5-6 and J is TRBJ2-1, with D tentatively TRBD2 (6 bases). V lost 0 bases, J lost 4 bases, and 17 bases lay in between. CDR1 and CDR2 (germline): SGHDT, YYEEEE. The CDR3 consists of 17 residues. DNA for the CDR3: TGTGCCAGCAGCTTGGGAGGAGGTAGCGGACCGTACAATGAGCAGTTCTTC. Protein: CASSLGGGSGPYNEQFF.

This clone is medium-sized (0.01 to 0.1%) in the sample. This chain joins TRBV7-9 and TRBJ2-7, with TRBD2 identical over 7 bases. The CDR3 runs 15 residues. Germline CDR1 SEHNR, CDR2 FQNEAQ (reference sequence). V was pared by 1 base and J by 2 bases, with 5 bases of the junction left unmatched. The CDR3 spells CASSLVGGGAYEQYF. CDR3 nucleotide sequence: TGTGCCAGCAGCTTAGTGGGCGGGGGTGCCTACGAGCAGTACTTC.

The chain combines TRBV5-1 with TRBJ2-1, with a weak D call TRBD1 (6 bases). Germline lookup yields CDR1 SGHRS and CDR2 YFSETQ. V lost 3 bases, J lost 6 bases, and 10 bases lay in between. CDR3 length: 13 residues. CDR3 residues: CASSYDRFNEQFF. DNA for the CDR3: TGCGCCAGCAGCTATGACAGGTTCAATGAGCAGTTCTTC.

The CDR3 loop reads CASGPTVTSEAFF. Written as DNA, the CDR3 is TGCGCCAGCGGACCGACAGTTACCAGTGAAGCTTTCTTT. J is TRBJ1-1 and V is TRBV5-1; maybe TRBD1 (5 bases). V was pared by 7 bases and J by 7 bases, with 17 bases between. CDR1 and CDR2 (germline): SGHRS, YFSETQ. CDR3 length equals 13 residues.

This chain uses TRBV13 with TRBJ2-3; D possibly corresponds to TRBD2 (5 bases). CDR3 length equals 16 residues. The V end lost 5 bases, the J end lost 1 base, and 16 bases lay between the germline ends. The germline V gene encodes CDR1 PRHDT and CDR2 FYEKMQ (reference sequence). In DNA, the CDR3 is TGTGCCAGCAGCGGCCGAGAGGAGGAGGGCACAGATACGCAGTATTTT. Translation: CASSGREEEGTDTQYF.

The V call is TRBV10-3, the J call TRBJ2-7, with TRBD1 matching over 12 bases. The CDR3 extends over 18 amino acids. CDR1 is ENHRY and CDR2 is SYGVKD in the germline V gene. V gave up 4 bases and J gave up 5 bases; unmatched junction bases: 15. The CDR3 bases are TGTGCCATCAGTGGGCGGGGACAGGGGGCGGATTTTGAGAACGAGCAGTACTTC. This sequence encodes CAISGRGQGADFENEQYF.

J is TRBJ2-5 and V is TRBV9; TRBD2 agrees at 12 bases. V gave up 4 bases and J gave up 5 bases; unmatched junction bases: 12. Germline V lookup: CDR1 SGDLS, CDR2 YYNGEE. This CDR3 comprises 17 residues. The CDR3 sequence: CASSSLTLAGGRETQYF. Written as DNA, the CDR3 is TGTGCCAGCAGCTCACTGACGCTAGCGGGGGGGCGGGAGACCCAGTACTTC.

The J gene is TRBJ2-7, the V gene TRBV19; 8 bases map to TRBD1. This CDR3 is built from 13 residues. From germline, CDR1 is LNHDA and CDR2 SQIVND (reference sequence). With 3 bases clipped from V and 3 bases from J, the junction kept 1 base outside the gene matches. The CDR3 here is CASSITGGYEQYF. As DNA, the CDR3 is TGTGCCAGTAGTATCACAGGGGGCTACGAGCAGTACTTC.

J is TRBJ2-1 and V is TRBV28, with D hard to call. Trimming took off 3 bases at V and 7 bases at J, with 7 bases between the two ends. The CDR3 covers 12 residues. Germline V gene sequence: CDR1 MDHEN, CDR2 SYDVKM. The CDR3 loop is CASSLGLNEQFF. The CDR3, as DNA: TGTGCCAGCAGTTTGGGGTTAAATGAGCAGTTCTTC.

In regard to this clone: The junction departs from germline at one end; a sequencing error may be responsible. CDR3 nucleotides: TGTGCCATAAGTGGGCTCCTCGGGACTAGCGGGGGCAATGAGCAGTTCTTC. It encodes CAISGLLGTSGGNEQFF. The chain is built from TRBV10-3 and TRBJ2-1, with 14 bases fitting TRBD2. CDR3 size: 17 residues. Germline lookup yields CDR1 ENHRY and CDR2 SYGVKD.

The rearrangement links TRBV18 to TRBJ2-2, with 9 bases matching TRBD2. From germline, CDR1 is KGHSH and CDR2 LQKENI. This CDR3 has 15 amino acids. Trimming at V came to 3 bases and at J to 6 bases, leaving 5 bases not matched to a gene. In DNA form, the CDR3 reads TGTGCCAGCTCACCTAGCGGGAGTCGAGCCGGGGAGCTGTTTTTT. Translating gives CASSPSGSRAGELFF.

The chain's CDR3 is CASSLIGRVSGNEQFF. The CDR3 coding sequence is TGTGCCAGCAGCTTAATTGGTAGGGTTTCGGGGAATGAGCAGTTCTTC. This chain joins TRBV7-3 and TRBJ2-1, with a possible D match to TRBD2 (5 bases). The V gene lost 1 base and the J gene lost 7 bases, with 17 bases spanning the gap. Germline V CDR1 and CDR2: SGHTA, FQGTGA. This CDR3 is built from 16 residues.

The CDR3 DNA reads as TGTGCCACCAGCAGAGATTTGGGGGCCGCGGAAAAACTGTTTTTT. Translated: CATSRDLGAAEKLFF. The chain has TRBV15 and TRBJ1-4; D may be TRBD1 (6 bases). Germline lookup yields CDR1 LNHNV and CDR2 YYDKDF (reference sequence). This CDR3 is 15 amino acids long. V was pared by 0 bases and J by 8 bases, with 13 bases between.

V usage is TRBV4-3 and J usage is TRBJ2-7; no clear D gene. CDR1 is LGHNA and CDR2 is YSLEER in the germline V gene. Trimming shortened V by 0 bases and J by 2 bases, and 11 bases separated the two germline ends. The CDR3 totals 15 residues. The chain's CDR3 is CASSQDPLGPYEQYF. The CDR3 DNA reads as TGCGCCAGCAGCCAAGATCCCCTGGGCCCCTACGAGCAGTACTTC.